The 17 T cell receptor beta chains reported below all come from one sample, sequenced in a study of OX40 agonist ivuxolimab in advanced cancers. Sequencing used immunoSEQ multiplex PCR; TCRdb keeps in-frame clones, though not all of them. Seen here are roughly 60,000 clones, 85% observed once, and the top ten hold 2.5% to 3.5%. This material consisted of CD4+ or CD8+ T cells sorted from blood, taken in a trial of the OX40 agonist ivuxolimab. Receptor source: an adult with an advanced solid tumor such as melanoma, head and neck, liver or kidney cancer.

This chain uses TRBV28 with TRBJ1-1; D possibly corresponds to TRBD1 (5 bases). Trimming took off 5 bases at V and 8 bases at J, with 30 bases between the two ends. The length of the CDR3 is 18 residues. Germline loops: CDR1 MDHEN, CDR2 SYDVKM. This CDR3 is CASSPYHPRTSYEGEAFF. For the CDR3, the DNA is TGTGCCAGCAGTCCTTACCATCCCCGGACTTCCTATGAGGGGGAAGCTTTCTTT.

This clone qualifies as medium-sized. The chain recombines TRBV5-1 with TRBJ1-6; D unclear. Trimming took 0 bases from V and 2 from J, leaving 6 bases between them. CDR3 length: 15 residues. Germline assignment: CDR1 SGHRS and CDR2 YFSETQ. This CDR3 reads CASSLASAYNSPLHF. The CDR3 coding sequence is TGCGCCAGCAGCTTGGCCAGCGCCTATAATTCACCCCTCCACTTT.

This rearrangement joins TRBV19 to TRBJ2-1, with 9 bases that match TRBD1. Per germline, CDR1 LNHDA and CDR2 SQIVND (reference sequence). The CDR3 length is 15 residues. J was trimmed by 6 bases and V by 7 bases; bases with no gene match: 10. CDR3 DNA: TGTGCCAGTATCTCTCCCCGACAGGGGGGCAATGAGCAGTTCTTC. Protein product: CASISPRQGGNEQFF.

This chain uses TRBV4-2 with TRBJ2-1; 7 nucleotides match TRBD1. Trimming removed 1 base from V and 0 bases from J; junction bases left unmatched: 6. Per the germline V gene, CDR1 is LGHNA and CDR2 is YNFKEQ. This CDR3 is built from 17 residues. CDR3 bases: TGTGCCAGCAGCCAAGTATCGGGACAGAGCTCCTACAATGAGCAGTTCTTC. Amino acid sequence: CASSQVSGQSSYNEQFF.

This clone was counted only a few times. The rearrangement uses TRBV2 and TRBJ2-2; unclear D gene. CDR1 and CDR2 from the germline V gene are SNHLY and FYNNEI. The CDR3 runs to 14 residues. V lost 7 bases and J lost 2, with 11 bases in between. The CDR3 spells CASKETDNTGELFF. In nucleotides, the CDR3 is TGTGCCAGCAAGGAAACCGATAACACCGGGGAGCTGTTTTTT.

V usage is TRBV12-5 and J usage is TRBJ2-3; D not certain. Trimming shortened V by 1 base and J by 6 bases, and 11 bases separated the two germline ends. The CDR3 runs 14 residues. The germline CDR1 and CDR2 sequences are LGHNT and FRNRAP. CDR3: CASGLDSSHDTQYF. CDR3 sequence (DNA): TGTGCTAGTGGTTTGGACAGCTCACACGATACGCAGTATTTT.

The V and J genes are TRBV28 and TRBJ2-7; D might be TRBD2 (6 bases). Per the germline V gene, CDR1 is MDHEN and CDR2 is SYDVKM. The CDR3 is 16 amino acids. V lost 5 bases to trimming and J lost 2 bases, with 19 bases between them. CDR3 nucleotide sequence: TGTGCCAGCAGTCCTACTAGCACTTGGCGGACCTACGAGCAGTACTTC. Translating gives CASSPTSTWRTYEQYF. The whole variable domain, filled in from reference TRBV28 and TRBJ2-7, reads DVKVTQSSRYLVKRTGEKVFLECVQDMDHENMFWYRQDPGLGLRLIYFSYDVKMKEKGDIPEGYSVSREKKERFSLILESASTNQTSMYLCASSPTSTWRTYEQYFGPGTRLTVT.

The CDR3 DNA reads TGCAGCAATCGCGAAGATACGCAGTATTTT. Amino acid sequence: CSNREDTQYF. The chain links TRBV20-1 to TRBJ2-3; D is undetermined. The CDR3 has 10 residues. Germline assignment: CDR1 DFQATT and CDR2 SNEGSKA (reference sequence).

The CDR3 sequence is CASSPGLVTNTDTQYF. The CDR3 DNA follows: TGTGCCAGCAGTCCCGGACTAGTTACTAACACAGATACGCAGTATTTT. The chain has TRBV6-6 and TRBJ2-3; 7 positions agree with TRBD2. The CDR3 covers 16 residues. V lost 5 bases, J lost 2 bases, and 10 bases stayed unmatched. Germline CDR1 reads MNHNY; CDR2 reads SVGAGI (reference sequence).

The chain recombines TRBV6-5 with TRBJ1-2; D call uncertain. Deletions cut 6 bases from V and 6 bases from J, with 17 bases between. The CDR3 sequence is 14 residues long. Germline CDR1 and CDR2: MNHEY and SVGAGI. Here the CDR3 DNA reads TGTGCCAGCAGCTCCCTTCTATCCGGGGATGGCTACACCTTC. Residues: CASSSLLSGDGYTF.

The chain combines TRBV7-3 with TRBJ2-1, with D perhaps matching TRBD2 (5 bases). The germline V gene encodes CDR1 SGHTA and CDR2 FQGTGA. The CDR3 has 14 residues. The ends were cut back, 2 bases at V and 5 bases at J, with 10 bases in the middle. Here the CDR3 DNA reads TGTGCCAGCAGCTTAGGAGCAGCGGACAATGAGCAGTTCTTC. It codes for CASSLGAADNEQFF.

The V gene is TRBV5-4, the J gene TRBJ2-7; maybe TRBD1 (6 bases). The CDR3 has 13 amino acids. Trimming removed 5 bases from V and 5 bases from J, with 14 bases in between. Germline V lookup: CDR1 SGHNT, CDR2 YYREEE (reference sequence). The CDR3 protein is CASSLQNRDEQYF. DNA for the CDR3: TGTGCCAGCAGTCTCCAGAACAGGGACGAGCAGTACTTC.

The chain is built from TRBV28 and TRBJ1-1; D is undetermined. Trimming removed 1 base from V and 6 bases from J, with 12 bases in between. The CDR3 is 14 residues long. Germline V gene sequence: CDR1 MDHEN, CDR2 SYDVKM. CDR3 bases: TGTGCCAGCAGTTTATCCGGCCCAAGCGCTGAAGCTTTCTTT. Residues: CASSLSGPSAEAFF. The entire variable domain, with the rest obtained from reference TRBV28 and TRBJ1-1, is as follows: DVKVTQSSRYLVKRTGEKVFLECVQDMDHENMFWYRQDPGLGLRLIYFSYDVKMKEKGDIPEGYSVSREKKERFSLILESASTNQTSMYLCASSLSGPSAEAFFGQGTRLTVV.

The chain recombines TRBV5-1 with TRBJ2-3, with 11 bases matching TRBD2. Germline lookup yields CDR1 SGHRS and CDR2 YFSETQ. The CDR3 contains 14 residues. The ends lost 5 bases at V and 2 bases at J; junction bases unmatched: 1. CDR3 sequence reads: CASRLAGDTDTQYF. For the CDR3, the DNA is TGCGCCAGCAGACTAGCGGGGGACACAGATACGCAGTATTTT.

CDR3 bases: TGTGCCAGCAACCACGGACTTCCTAACACCGGGGAGCTGTTTTTT. Translation gives CASNHGLPNTGELFF. V usage is TRBV18 and J usage is TRBJ2-2; possibly TRBD2 for D (5 bases). The CDR3 consists of 15 residues. In germline, CDR1 is KGHSH, CDR2 LQKENI. With 8 bases removed from V and 2 bases from J, the gap between germline ends came to 15 bases.

J is TRBJ2-7 and V is TRBV19; D is ambiguous. V lost 5 bases to trimming and J lost 1 base, with 12 bases between them. The CDR3 covers 14 residues. CDR1 LNHDA and CDR2 SQIVND come from the germline V gene (reference sequence). CDR3 sequence (DNA): TGTGCCAGTAGTGTAAATGACAATTCCTACGAGCAGTACTTC. This translates into CASSVNDNSYEQYF.

J is TRBJ1-5 and V is TRBV28; unclear D gene. Trimming took 6 bases from V and 10 from J, leaving 16 bases between them. This CDR3 is 13 amino acids long. Germline V lookup: CDR1 MDHEN, CDR2 SYDVKM. The CDR3 nucleotides read TGTGCCAGCAGGGCAGGCCCATCACATCCCCAGCATTTT. Protein: CASRAGPSHPQHF.